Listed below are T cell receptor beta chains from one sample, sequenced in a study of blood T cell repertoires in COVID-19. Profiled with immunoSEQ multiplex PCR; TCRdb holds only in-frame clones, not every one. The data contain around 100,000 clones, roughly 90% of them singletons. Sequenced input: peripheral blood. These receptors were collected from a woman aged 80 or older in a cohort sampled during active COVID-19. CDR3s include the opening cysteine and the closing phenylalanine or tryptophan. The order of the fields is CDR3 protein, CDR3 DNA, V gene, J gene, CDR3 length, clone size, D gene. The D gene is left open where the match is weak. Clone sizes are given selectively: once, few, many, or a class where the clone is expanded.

CASSPPWQGPPSSGNTIYF	TGTGCCAGCAGCCCCCCTTGGCAGGGGCCCCCGTCCTCTGGAAACACCATATATTTT	TRBV7-3	TRBJ1-3	19	NA	NA
CASSGGIYNEQFF	TGTGCCAGCAGTGGCGGGATCTACAATGAGCAGTTCTTC	TRBV2	TRBJ2-1	13	NA	NA
CASSFSGTGGEKLFF	TGCGCCAGCAGCTTCTCCGGGACAGGGGGTGAAAAACTGTTTTTT	TRBV5-1	TRBJ1-4	15	NA	TRBD1
CASSENSAYEQYF	TGTGCCAGCAGTGAAAACAGTGCATACGAGCAGTACTTC	TRBV6-1	TRBJ2-7	13	NA	NA
CASSLGQGSGPRYEQYF	TGTGCCAGCAGCTTGGGACAGGGTTCAGGGCCGCGCTACGAGCAGTACTTC	TRBV5-8	TRBJ2-7	17	NA	TRBD1
CASSMGQTLAKNIQYF	TGTGCCAGTAGTATGGGGCAGACCTTAGCCAAAAACATTCAGTACTTC	TRBV19	TRBJ2-4	16	NA	NA
CASSLFSGSSYNEQFF	TGCGCCAGCAGCTTATTTAGCGGGAGCTCCTACAATGAGCAGTTCTTC	TRBV5-1	TRBJ2-1	16	NA	TRBD2
CASSRERGGELFF	TGTGCCAGCAGCCGAGAGCGAGGCGGGGAGCTGTTTTTT	TRBV4-2	TRBJ2-2	13	NA	NA
CASSLLGGLEQFF	TGTGCCAGCAGCTTATTGGGAGGGTTGGAGCAGTTCTTC	TRBV11-3	TRBJ2-1	13	NA	TRBD2
CASSPAGGPGNTGELFF	TGTGCCAGCTCACCGGCGGGAGGGCCCGGGAACACCGGGGAGCTGTTTTTT	TRBV18	TRBJ2-2	17	once	TRBD2
CSAGNNEQFF	TGCAGTGCTGGCAACAATGAGCAGTTCTTC	TRBV20-1	TRBJ2-1	10	NA	NA
CASSARTSGGAWETQYF	TGTGCCAGCAGTGCCCGGACTAGCGGGGGGGCCTGGGAGACCCAGTACTTC	TRBV6-1	TRBJ2-5	17	NA	TRBD2
CASSLGTSGGEDTQYF	TGCGCCAGCAGCCTGGGGACTAGCGGGGGGGAAGATACGCAGTATTTT	TRBV5-1	TRBJ2-3	16	NA	TRBD2
CASSWGGGALETQYF	TGTGCCAGCAGTTGGGGCGGGGGGGCCCTAGAGACCCAGTACTTC	TRBV5-6	TRBJ2-5	15	NA	TRBD2
CASSLIGQGNTGELFF	TGTGCCAGCAGTTTAATCGGACAGGGGAACACCGGGGAGCTGTTTTTT	TRBV28	TRBJ2-2	16	once	TRBD1
CASSFRDRNTEAFF	TGTGCCAGCAGCTTCCGGGACAGGAACACTGAAGCTTTCTTT	TRBV5-6	TRBJ1-1	14	NA	TRBD1